This TCR beta chain was captured by sequencing in a study of blood T cells in healthy people across ages. Regarding the study as a whole: PBMCs left unsorted prevented a conclusive naive versus antigen-experienced comparison.

A second PCR of about 7 to 12 cycles used a sample-barcoded 5' primer and a J-beta primer mix. TCRdb re-called the 5' RACE reads through MiXCR, storing one row per CDR3 protein. Of approximately 700,000 distinct CDR3 sequences in the sample, roughly 32% were seen once. The CDR3 sequence is 17 residues long. J was trimmed by 5 bases and V by 4 bases; bases with no gene match: 12. Germline V gives CDR1 DFQATT, CDR2 SNEGSKA (reference sequence). This clonotype was counted at least ten times. Antigen specificity is unknown. Specimen: blood. The chain uses TRBV20-1 and TRBJ2-1, with 12 positions matching TRBD2. The clonotype originates from a woman of 80 years or more in good health. CDR3 nucleotides: TGCAGTGCTAAAGGACTAGCGGGGTCCGCTCCTAACAATGAGCAGTTCTTC. Translated, it gives CSAKGLAGSAPNNEQFF.